This T cell receptor beta chain emerged from a study of post-analysis software for immune sequencing data (dated by TCRdb to 2013 to 2016). Background for the entire study: Recorded disease courses included relapsing-remitting, secondary progressive and progressive-relapsing multiple sclerosis, with some patients lacking subtype annotation. Patient repertoires were compared against roughly 10 previously published healthy control repertoires from donors aged about 6 to 26 years. A subset of samples was prepared in parallel using single-end sample barcoding, then pooled and co-amplified after Illumina adapter ligation. What the work shows at the level of the full study, not this receptor alone: Strong co-clustering of samples prepared in the same batch was shown by direct clustering with F measure, prompting a batch-effect correction. Normalized Chao1 diversity was significantly lower in multiple sclerosis patients than controls, suggesting substantial peripheral T-cell clonal expansion. The control group was slightly older than the multiple sclerosis patient group. Significantly higher frequencies in patients than in controls were found for five or six TRBV segments, including TRBV5-6, TRBV5-1 and TRBV20-1.

As for this clonotype: Its antigen is not yet known. Per-nucleotide qualities are absent, and no much larger clonotype sits a single base away.

At the junction V is shortened by 1 base and J by 4 bases, with 12 bases in between. The CDR3 runs 15 amino acids, cysteine and phenylalanine included. Solely the CDR3 DNA is kept, with 45 bases framed from the first base. Looking up the germline V gene yields CDR1 SGHTA and CDR2 FQGNSA. TCR beta repertoires were profiled from peripheral blood of about a dozen young patients with multiple sclerosis to demonstrate the VDJtools post-analysis software. The multiple sclerosis patients were children and adolescents ranging in age from about 6 to 16 years. Library prep was done by PCR. TCRdb records Illumina HiSeq 2500 as the sequencer. Unique molecular identifiers were incorporated into TCR beta cDNA libraries to reduce PCR and sequencing biases. Approximately 500,000 cDNA molecules were obtained per 1 to 10 million input T cells, so each molecule approximated one T cell. The same protocol used for the earlier healthy control dataset was applied to prepare and sequence the patient libraries. Samples belonging to the same batch were prepared together, multiplexed and sequenced on a shared HiSeq lane. The authors' pipeline ran thus. Raw barcoded reads were processed with MIGEC, and single-read molecular identifier groups were discarded before consensus assembly and CDR3 extraction. Clonotype tables were post-analysed with VDJtools, normalizing diversity by down-sampling all datasets to the smallest sample size. In repertoire overlap clustering, CDR3 amino acid sequences, but not nucleotide sequences, were matched to correct batch-related cross-sample contamination. TCRdb reprocessed the public reads (quality trimming at Q25 with fastp, clone calling with MiXCR) and kept in-frame beta chains. CDR3 protein duplicates are merged, each entry listing the most common genes and DNA. The V and J calls were determined by TCRdb, not by the authors. This sample holds approximately 660,000 distinct CDR3 sequences; roughly three fifths were observed only once. Roughly 10% of the sample comes from the top ten.

Material: blood. The clonotype originates from a girl aged 2 to 9 with multiple sclerosis. In this chain, TRBV7-2 is recombined with TRBJ2-3, with no confidently assigned D gene. CDR3 sequence: CASSLEGPAADTQYF. The nucleotide sequence is TGTGCCAGCAGCTTAGAAGGGCCAGCTGCAGATACGCAGTATTTT. The CDR3 plus the reference TRBV7-2 and TRBJ2-3 genes for the other parts give the full variable domain: GAGVSQSPSNKVTEKGKDVELRCDPISGHTALYWYRQSLGQGLEFLIYFQGNSAPDKSGLPSDRFSAERTGGSVSTLTIQRTQQEDSAVYLCASSLEGPAADTQYFGPGTRLTVL.